The 25 T cell receptor beta chains presented below share a single source sample, sequenced in a study of Graves' ophthalmopathy and Graves' hyperthyroidism. Investigators amplified TCR beta CDR3 regions from RNA transcripts. The authors performed first-round RT-PCR with HTBI primers and then a second-round multiplex PCR. TCRdb called the multiplex PCR reads again in MiXCR, with one record for every CDR3 protein. There are 300,000 to 450,000 distinct CDR3 sequences in the sample; about a sixth occur only once, and roughly 2.4% lies in the top ten. Input material: peripheral blood. The receptors come from an adult woman with stable Graves' hyperthyroidism.

In its sample, this clonotype was seen many times. V and J are TRBV7-9 and TRBJ2-7, with 14 nucleotides matching TRBD2. Per the germline V gene, CDR1 is SEHNR and CDR2 is FQNEAQ (reference sequence). V gave up 4 bases and J gave up 0 bases; unmatched junction bases: 8. This CDR3 is 18 amino acids long. CDR3 residues: CASSSTSGRAVGSYEQYF. CDR3 DNA: TGTGCCAGCAGCTCGACTAGCGGGAGGGCCGTCGGCTCCTACGAGCAGTACTTC.

Note on this clonotype: Given a much more abundant clone one base away, this may be a read error. This rearrangement joins TRBV24-1 to TRBJ2-2, with D possibly matching TRBD2 (5 bases). The germline CDR1 and CDR2 sequences are KGHDR and SFDVKD. This CDR3 has 16 amino acids. As DNA, the CDR3 is TGTGCCACCCCAAGGTTGTGGCGGGCCTACACCGGGGAGCTGCTTTTT. Translating gives CATPRLWRAYTGELLF.

Many counts were recorded for this clonotype. J is TRBJ1-5 and V is TRBV24-1; D possibly corresponds to TRBD1 (5 bases). CDR1 and CDR2 (germline): KGHDR, SFDVKD. The CDR3 is 14 residues long. Trimming took off 5 bases at V and 3 bases at J, with 10 bases between the two ends. CDR3 amino acids: CATSGQGLNQPQHF. Written as DNA, the CDR3 is TGTGCCACCAGTGGTCAGGGCCTCAATCAGCCCCAGCATTTT.

The table lists this clonotype with many counts. The gene calls are TRBV19 and TRBJ2-7; D remains unclear. Germline CDR1 reads LNHDA; CDR2 reads SQIVND (reference sequence). The CDR3 totals 12 residues. The germline V and J ends were trimmed by 9 bases and 5 bases, with 14 bases remaining between them. The CDR3 region is CASAKGSNEQYF. The CDR3 DNA sequence: TGTGCCAGCGCAAAAGGTAGCAACGAGCAGTACTTC.

This clonotype was observed a few times. The genes are TRBV24-1 and TRBJ2-3, with 13 bases identical to TRBD2. The germline V gene encodes CDR1 KGHDR and CDR2 SFDVKD. V shed 0 bases and J 5 bases; nucleotides not matched to a gene: 7. The CDR3 runs to 18 residues. The CDR3 nucleotides are TGTGCCACCAGTGATTTGCGAGGACTAGCGGGAGATGAAGATACGCAGTATTTT. It specifies CATSDLRGLAGDEDTQYF.

The chain uses TRBV28 and TRBJ1-1; D may be TRBD1 (5 bases). Trimming shortened V by 5 bases and J by 1 base, and 14 bases separated the two germline ends. Germline assignment: CDR1 MDHEN and CDR2 SYDVKM. The CDR3 has 15 amino acids. This CDR3 reads CASSVTGTQNTEAFF. In nucleotides, the CDR3 is TGTGCCAGCAGTGTAACCGGGACCCAGAACACTGAAGCTTTCTTT.

This clonotype was seen at least ten times. The chain joins TRBV6-1 to TRBJ2-5, with 10 nucleotides matching TRBD1. Germline V gene sequence: CDR1 MNHNS, CDR2 SASEGT. After removal of 1 base from V and 4 bases from J, the junction contained 0 bases not matched to a gene. The CDR3 runs 14 residues. The CDR3, as DNA: TGTGCCAGCAGTGAAGGGACAGGGGGAGAGACCCAGTACTTC. It encodes CASSEGTGGETQYF.

Many counts were recorded for this clonotype. V is TRBV4-1 and J is TRBJ2-7; D may match TRBD1 or TRBD2 (5 bases each). Germline V gives CDR1 MGHRA, CDR2 YSYEKL. Between the trimmed V and J ends, which lost 1 base and 0 bases, there was a span of 13 bases. The CDR3 loop spans 16 amino acids. The chain's CDR3 is CASSQGGALSSYEQYF. The CDR3 nucleotides read TGCGCCAGCAGCCAAGGAGGGGCCCTATCCTCCTACGAGCAGTACTTC.

There are many counts of this clonotype. The junction departs from the called germline gene at one end, perhaps through a read error. This rearrangement joins TRBV12-3 or TRBV12-4 to TRBJ1-6; D uncertain. The CDR3 spans 14 residues. The CDR3, as DNA: TGCGCCAGCAGCTTGGCCCAGGATAATTCACCCCTCCACTTT. Its translation is CASSLAQDNSPLHF.

This clonotype was seen at least ten times. The chain uses TRBV27 and TRBJ2-7, with 7 positions matching TRBD2. Germline CDR1 reads MNHEY; CDR2 reads SMNVEV (reference sequence). The CDR3 has 15 residues. Unmatched junction bases numbered 5, after V lost 1 base and J lost 2 bases. CDR3 amino acids: CASSLWSGTTYEQYF. For the CDR3, the DNA is TGTGCCAGCAGTTTATGGAGCGGGACTACCTACGAGCAGTACTTC.

This clonotype occurred many times. The chain uses TRBV5-1 and TRBJ2-2; no clear D gene. The germline V and J ends were trimmed by 4 bases and 4 bases, with 14 bases remaining between them. This CDR3 comprises 15 residues. CDR1 and CDR2 from the germline V gene are SGHRS and YFSETQ. The CDR3 loop reads CASSRTPPPTGELFF. DNA for the CDR3: TGCGCCAGCAGCCGTACCCCGCCGCCCACCGGGGAGCTGTTTTTT.

The rearrangement joins TRBV12-3 or TRBV12-4 to TRBJ1-4, with a possible D match to TRBD1 (5 bases). V was shortened by 5 bases and J by 5 bases, with 21 bases between the two germline ends. The CDR3 covers 17 residues. CDR3 in amino acids: CASSPARPSGWNEKLFF. Here the CDR3 DNA reads TGTGCCAGCAGTCCCGCCCGCCCATCAGGGTGGAATGAAAAACTGTTTTTT.

This clonotype was picked up many times. J is TRBJ1-1 and V is TRBV28, with D unresolved. The ends were cut back, 3 bases at V and 3 bases at J, with 14 bases in the middle. This CDR3 comprises 15 residues. Looked up from germline, CDR1 is MDHEN and CDR2 is SYDVKM. This CDR3 is CASSFLRTIYTEAFF. The CDR3 DNA reads TGTGCCAGCAGTTTCTTGCGGACTATTTACACTGAAGCTTTCTTT.

Many counts were recorded for this clonotype. An end of the junction differs from the germline gene, which may be a read error. This chain uses TRBV3-1 with TRBJ2-7, with 12 nucleotides matching TRBD2. The germline CDR1 and CDR2 sequences are LGHDT and YNNKEL (reference sequence). This CDR3 has 15 amino acids. CDR3 sequence: CASSHRTSGAYGQYF. The CDR3 bases are TGTGCCAGCAGCCACCGGACTAGCGGGGCCTACGGGCAGTACTTC.

This clonotype turned up a few times. This rearrangement joins TRBV19 to TRBJ2-4; D not certain. Germline CDR1 and CDR2: LNHDA and SQIVND (reference sequence). The V end lost 5 bases, the J end lost 14 bases, and 19 bases lay between the germline ends. This CDR3 comprises 13 residues. CDR3: CASSPSPRQIKYF. The CDR3 nucleotides are TGTGCCAGTAGTCCAAGCCCCCGGCAGATTAAGTACTTC.

This clonotype was seen repeatedly, ten times or more. The chain employs TRBV7-2 and TRBJ2-7; 8 bases line up with TRBD2. The CDR3 length is 15 residues. Germline V gives CDR1 SGHTA, CDR2 FQGNSA. The V and J ends lost 2 bases and 7 bases, in that order; junction bases with no gene match: 10. Here the CDR3 DNA reads TGTGCCAGCAGCTTATGGGCGGGAGGCCTGAATGAGCAGTACTTC. This encodes CASSLWAGGLNEQYF.

This chain links TRBV6-1 with TRBJ1-1; perhaps TRBD1 as D (6 bases). This CDR3 contains 12 residues. V was shortened by 6 bases and J by 6 bases, with 11 bases between the two germline ends. CDR1 and CDR2 from the germline V gene are MNHNS and SASEGT. This CDR3 is CASRQGWAEAFF. CDR3 nucleotides: TGTGCCAGCAGACAGGGTTGGGCTGAAGCTTTCTTT.

This clonotype was seen many times. The chain is built from TRBV12-3 or TRBV12-4 and TRBJ2-7; D is perhaps TRBD1 (5 bases). V lost 3 bases to trimming and J lost 3 bases, with 9 bases between them. The CDR3 spans 13 residues. The CDR3 DNA is TGTGCCAGCAGTTTGTCCCAGGGCTACGAGCAGTACTTC. Amino acids: CASSLSQGYEQYF.

The genes are TRBV12-3 or TRBV12-4 and TRBJ1-5, with D tentatively TRBD1 (5 bases). The CDR3 is made up of 16 amino acids. V lost 6 bases and J 1 base, leaving 16 bases between the germline ends. CDR3 DNA: TGTGCCAGCAGCTCCAGGGTACTCGGAAGCAATCAGCCCCAGCATTTT. This translates into CASSSRVLGSNQPQHF.

In this sample, this clonotype turned up many times. The genes are TRBV10-3 and TRBJ1-5; D uncertain. V lost 8 bases, J lost 3 bases, and 11 bases lay in between. CDR1 and CDR2 from the germline V gene are ENHRY and SYGVKD. This CDR3 contains 13 residues. For the CDR3, the DNA is TGTGCCATCTTCCGGACGGACAATCAGCCCCAGCATTTT. Its protein is CAIFRTDNQPQHF.

This clonotype was seen many times. V and J are TRBV12-3 or TRBV12-4 and TRBJ2-4, with D perhaps TRBD2 (5 bases). V lost 5 bases and J 0 bases, leaving 14 bases between the germline ends. This CDR3 comprises 16 residues. The CDR3 spells CASSLTSDLAKNIQYF. DNA of the CDR3: TGTGCCAGCAGTCTAACCTCGGACTTAGCCAAAAACATTCAGTACTTC.

This sequence joins TRBV5-4 and TRBJ2-7, with TRBD2 matching over 8 bases. The CDR3 has 14 amino acids. Germline V lookup: CDR1 SGHNT, CDR2 YYREEE (reference sequence). J gave up 7 bases and V 5 bases, and 11 bases lay outside the gene matches. CDR3 region: CASRDYGGAREQYF. Here the CDR3 DNA reads TGTGCCAGCAGGGACTACGGGGGGGCGCGGGAGCAGTACTTC.

This clonotype has at least ten counts. The chain is built from TRBV6-1 and TRBJ2-4; no reliable D call. V lost 1 base to trimming and J lost 6 bases, with 7 bases between them. CDR3 length: 13 residues. CDR1 MNHNS and CDR2 SASEGT come from the germline V gene. The CDR3: CASSEVSLNIQYF. The CDR3 DNA reads TGTGCCAGCAGTGAAGTGAGCCTAAACATTCAGTACTTC.

This clonotype showed up many times. The rearrangement uses TRBV14 and TRBJ2-7; possible D gene TRBD2, 6 bases. The CDR3 consists of 13 residues. The V and J ends lost 1 base and 3 bases respectively, with 7 bases between them. Germline values: CDR1 SGHDN, CDR2 FVKESK. CDR3 sequence (DNA): TGTGCCAGCAGCCAAGGACTAGACTACGAGCAGTACTTC. Protein product: CASSQGLDYEQYF. The full variable domain, in which reference TRBV14 and TRBJ2-7 provide the parts outside the CDR3, is EAGVTQFPSHSVIEKGQTVTLRCDPISGHDNLYWYRRVMGKEIKFLLHFVKESKQDESGMPNNRFLAERTGGTYSTLKVQPAELEDSGVYFCASSQGLDYEQYFGPGTRLTVT.

This clonotype was recorded many times. V and J are TRBV5-1 and TRBJ2-7, with 11 bases that match TRBD2. In germline, CDR1 is SGHRS, CDR2 YFSETQ. V lost 5 bases, J lost 6 bases, and 10 bases stayed unmatched. The CDR3 contains 15 residues. This CDR3 reads CASSRILAGAGEQYF. DNA for the CDR3: TGCGCCAGCAGTCGAATACTAGCGGGAGCTGGCGAGCAGTACTTC. Filled out from reference TRBV5-1 and TRBJ2-7, the complete variable domain reads KAGVTQTPRYLIKTRGQQVTLSCSPISGHRSVSWYQQTPGQGLQFLFEYFSETQRNKGNFPGRFSGRQFSNSRSEMNVSTLELGDSALYLCASSRILAGAGEQYFGPGTRLTVT.